The T cell receptor (beta chain) described here comes from a study of blood T cell repertoires in COVID-19. Study at large: Researchers got acute and convalescent COVID-19 samples from the United States, Italy and Spain. PBMCs, B-cell-depleted T cells, or T cells provided the cDNA or gDNA that made up the material.

This clone was detected once. Participants reported their clinical history, and cohort assignment relied on those reports. Unmatched junction bases numbered 2, after V lost 3 bases and J lost 4 bases. CDR1 is GTSNPN and CDR2 is SVGIG in the germline V gene (reference sequence). There are 13 residues in the CDR3. This table comes from immunoSEQ multiplex PCR, and its TCRdb copy is limited to in-frame clones, with some not included. The sample yields around 190,000 clones, 75% to 85% seen once. The rearrangement uses TRBV30 and TRBJ1-2; the match to TRBD1 covers 10 bases. The sequenced material came from PBMCs or T cells enriched from blood (not recorded which). This TCR derives from a woman aged 50 to 60 with acute COVID-19. CDR3 in DNA: TGTGCCTGGAGGGGGACAGGGGCCTATGGCTACACCTTC. This translates into CAWRGTGAYGYTF.